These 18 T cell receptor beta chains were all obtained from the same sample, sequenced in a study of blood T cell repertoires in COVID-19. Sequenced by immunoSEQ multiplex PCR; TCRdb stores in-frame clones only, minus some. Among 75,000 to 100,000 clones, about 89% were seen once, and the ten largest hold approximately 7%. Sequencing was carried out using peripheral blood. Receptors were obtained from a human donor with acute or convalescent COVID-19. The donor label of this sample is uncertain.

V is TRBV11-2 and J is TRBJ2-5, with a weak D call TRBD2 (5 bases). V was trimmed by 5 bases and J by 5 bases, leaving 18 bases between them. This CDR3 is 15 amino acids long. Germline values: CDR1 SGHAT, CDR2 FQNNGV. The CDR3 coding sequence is TGTGCCAGCAGCGCAGTATGGGAGCGAGGGGAGACCCAGTACTTC. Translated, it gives CASSAVWERGETQYF.

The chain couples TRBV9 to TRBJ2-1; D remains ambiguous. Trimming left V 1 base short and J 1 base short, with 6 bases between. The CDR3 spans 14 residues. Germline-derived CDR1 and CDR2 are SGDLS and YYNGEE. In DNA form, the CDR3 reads TGTGCCAGCAGCGTACTAACTTCCTACAATGAGCAGTTCTTC. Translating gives CASSVLTSYNEQFF.

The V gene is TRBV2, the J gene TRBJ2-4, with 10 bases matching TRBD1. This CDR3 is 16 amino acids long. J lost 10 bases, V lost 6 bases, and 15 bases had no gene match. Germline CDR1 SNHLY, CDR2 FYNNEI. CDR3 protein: CASSQMARQGAGIQYF. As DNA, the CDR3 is TGTGCCAGCAGCCAAATGGCCCGACAGGGGGCCGGGATTCAGTACTTC. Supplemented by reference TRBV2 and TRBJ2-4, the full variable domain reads EPEVTQTPSHQVTQMGQEVILRCVPISNHLYFYWYRQILGQKVEFLVSFYNNEISEKSEIFDDQFSVERPDGSNFTLKIRSTKLEDSAMYFCASSQMARQGAGIQYFGAGTRLSVL.

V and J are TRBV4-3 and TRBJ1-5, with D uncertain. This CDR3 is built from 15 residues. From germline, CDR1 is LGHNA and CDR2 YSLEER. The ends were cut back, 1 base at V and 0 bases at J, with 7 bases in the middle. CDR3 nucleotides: TGCGCCAGCAGCCAAGTCCGGGTTAGCAATCAGCCCCAGCATTTT. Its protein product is CASSQVRVSNQPQHF.

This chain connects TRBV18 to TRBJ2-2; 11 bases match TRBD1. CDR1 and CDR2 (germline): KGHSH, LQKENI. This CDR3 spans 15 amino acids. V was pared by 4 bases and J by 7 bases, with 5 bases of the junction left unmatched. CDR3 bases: TGTGCCAGCTCACGCGGACAGGGGGCTTTCGGGGAGCTGTTTTTT. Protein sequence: CASSRGQGAFGELFF.

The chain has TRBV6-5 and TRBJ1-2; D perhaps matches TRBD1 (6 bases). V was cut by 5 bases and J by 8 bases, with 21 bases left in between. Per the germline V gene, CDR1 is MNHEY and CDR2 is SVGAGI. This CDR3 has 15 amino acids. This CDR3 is CASSHPRGAPSGYTF. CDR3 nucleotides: TGTGCCAGCAGTCATCCGCGGGGGGCCCCTTCGGGCTACACCTTC.

The CDR3: CASSRDRGNTIYF. The CDR3 coding sequence is TGTGCCAGCAGTCGGGACAGGGGAAACACCATATATTTT. The chain combines TRBV28 with TRBJ1-3, with 8 positions matching TRBD1. V trimming: 5 bases; J trimming: 4 bases; junction bases outside the gene matches: 1. This CDR3 has 13 residues. Per germline, CDR1 MDHEN and CDR2 SYDVKM.

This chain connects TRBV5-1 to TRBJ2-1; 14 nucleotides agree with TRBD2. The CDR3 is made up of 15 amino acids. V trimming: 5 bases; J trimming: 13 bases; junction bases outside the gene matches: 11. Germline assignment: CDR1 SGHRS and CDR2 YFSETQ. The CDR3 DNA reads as TGCGCCAGCAGTTTTGCTCCGACTAGCGGGGGGGGTCAGTTCTTC. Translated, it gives CASSFAPTSGGGQFF.

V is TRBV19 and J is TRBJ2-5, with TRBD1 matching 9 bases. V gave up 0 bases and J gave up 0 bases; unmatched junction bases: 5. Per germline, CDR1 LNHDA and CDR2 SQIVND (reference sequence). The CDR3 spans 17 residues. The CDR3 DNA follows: TGTGCCAGTAGTATAGATTTCCGGGACAGGGACCAAGAGACCCAGTACTTC. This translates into CASSIDFRDRDQETQYF.

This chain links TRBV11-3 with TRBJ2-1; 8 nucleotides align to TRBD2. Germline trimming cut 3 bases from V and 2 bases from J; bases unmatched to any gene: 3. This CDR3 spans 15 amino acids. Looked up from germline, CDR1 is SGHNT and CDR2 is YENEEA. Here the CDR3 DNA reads TGTGCCAGCAGCTTGCTGGGACTAGCCTACAATGAGCAGTTCTTC. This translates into CASSLLGLAYNEQFF.

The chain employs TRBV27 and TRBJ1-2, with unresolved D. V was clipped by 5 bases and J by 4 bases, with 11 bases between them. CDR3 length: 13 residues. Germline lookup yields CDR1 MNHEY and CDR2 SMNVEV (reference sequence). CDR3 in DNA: TGTGCCAGCAGTACGCAACGGGGCTATGGCTACACCTTC. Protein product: CASSTQRGYGYTF.

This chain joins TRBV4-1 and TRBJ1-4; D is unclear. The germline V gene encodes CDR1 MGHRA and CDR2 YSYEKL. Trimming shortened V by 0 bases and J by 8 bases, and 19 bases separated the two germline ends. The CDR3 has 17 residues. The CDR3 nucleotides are TGCGCCAGCAGCCAAGATGGAGGGCGCGGACCATGGGAAAAACTGTTTTTT. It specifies CASSQDGGRGPWEKLFF.

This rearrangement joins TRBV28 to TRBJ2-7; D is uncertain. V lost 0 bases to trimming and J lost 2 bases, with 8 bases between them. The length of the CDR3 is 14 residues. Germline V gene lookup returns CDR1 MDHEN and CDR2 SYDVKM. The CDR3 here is CASSLWAKTYEQYF. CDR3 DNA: TGTGCCAGCAGTTTATGGGCCAAGACCTACGAGCAGTACTTC.

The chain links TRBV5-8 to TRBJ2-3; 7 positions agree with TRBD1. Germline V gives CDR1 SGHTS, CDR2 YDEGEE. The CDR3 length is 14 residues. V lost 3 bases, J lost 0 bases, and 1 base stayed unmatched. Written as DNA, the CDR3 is TGTGCCAGCAGCTCAGGGGGTAGCACAGATACGCAGTATTTT. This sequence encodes CASSSGGSTDTQYF. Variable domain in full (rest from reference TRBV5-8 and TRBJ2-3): EAGVTQSPTHLIKTRGQQATLRCSPISGHTSVYWYQQALGLGLQFLLWYDEGEERNRGNFPPRFSGRQFPNYSSELNVNALELEDSALYLCASSSGGSTDTQYFGPGTRLTVL.

The CDR3 DNA sequence: TGCAGCGGACAGGACTCTGGAAACACCATATATTTT. Translated: CSGQDSGNTIYF. The chain has TRBV29-1 and TRBJ1-3, with a possible D match to TRBD1 (6 bases). V lost 7 bases, J lost 0 bases, and 7 bases lay in between. The CDR3 sequence is 12 residues long. In germline, CDR1 is SQVTM, CDR2 ANQGSEA.

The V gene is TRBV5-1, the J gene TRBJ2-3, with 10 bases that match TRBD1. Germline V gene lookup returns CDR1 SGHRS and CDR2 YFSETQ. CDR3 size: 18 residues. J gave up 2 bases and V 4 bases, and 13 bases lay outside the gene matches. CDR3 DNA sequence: TGCGCCAGCAGCCGACAGGGGGCTAAATCTTCTTACACAGATACGCAGTATTTT. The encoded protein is CASSRQGAKSSYTDTQYF.

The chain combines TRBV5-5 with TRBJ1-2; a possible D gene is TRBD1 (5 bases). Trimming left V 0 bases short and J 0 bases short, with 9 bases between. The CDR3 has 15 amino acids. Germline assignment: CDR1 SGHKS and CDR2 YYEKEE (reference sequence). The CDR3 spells CASSLGGAPNYGYTF. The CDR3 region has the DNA TGTGCCAGCAGCTTGGGGGGCGCTCCTAACTATGGCTACACCTTC.

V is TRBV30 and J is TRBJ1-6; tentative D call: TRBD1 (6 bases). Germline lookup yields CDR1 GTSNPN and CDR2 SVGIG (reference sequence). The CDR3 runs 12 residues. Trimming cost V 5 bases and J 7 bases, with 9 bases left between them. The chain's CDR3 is CAWGQPNSPLHF. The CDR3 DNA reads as TGTGCCTGGGGACAGCCGAATTCACCCCTCCACTTT. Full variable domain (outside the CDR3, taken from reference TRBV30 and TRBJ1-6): SQTIHQWPATLVQPVGSPLSLECTVEGTSNPNLYWYRQAAGRGLQLLFYSVGIGQISSEVPQNLSASRPQDRQFILSSKKLLLSDSGFYLCAWGQPNSPLHFGNGTRLTVT.